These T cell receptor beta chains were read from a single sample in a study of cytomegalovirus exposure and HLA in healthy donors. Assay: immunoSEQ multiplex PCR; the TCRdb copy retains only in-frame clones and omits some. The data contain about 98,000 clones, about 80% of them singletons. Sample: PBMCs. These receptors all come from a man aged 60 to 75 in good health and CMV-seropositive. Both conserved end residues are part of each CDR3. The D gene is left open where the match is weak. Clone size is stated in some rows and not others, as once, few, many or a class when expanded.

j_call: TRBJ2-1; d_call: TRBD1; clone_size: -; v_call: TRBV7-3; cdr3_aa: CASSSRGTVPFNEQFF; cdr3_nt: TGTGCCAGCAGCTCCAGGGGGACAGTCCCTTTCAATGAGCAGTTCTTC
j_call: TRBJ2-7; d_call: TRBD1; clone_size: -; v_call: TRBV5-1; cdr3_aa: CASSSGQGPYEQYF; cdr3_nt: TGCGCCAGCAGCTCGGGACAGGGCCCCTACGAGCAGTACTTC
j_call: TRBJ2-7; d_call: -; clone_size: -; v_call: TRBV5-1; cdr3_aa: CASSPDSLYEQYF; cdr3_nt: TGCGCCAGCAGCCCCGACAGTCTTTACGAGCAGTACTTC
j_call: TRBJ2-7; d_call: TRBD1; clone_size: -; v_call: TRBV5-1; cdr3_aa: CASSLETGVTYEQYF; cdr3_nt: TGCGCCAGCAGCTTGGAGACAGGGGTAACCTACGAGCAGTACTTC
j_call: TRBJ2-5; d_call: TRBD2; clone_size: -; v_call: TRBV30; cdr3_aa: CAQDSGGRETQYF; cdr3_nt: TGTGCCCAAGATAGCGGGGGGCGGGAGACCCAGTACTTC
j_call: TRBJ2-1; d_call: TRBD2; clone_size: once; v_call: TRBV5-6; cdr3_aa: CASSLSVAGFYNEQFF; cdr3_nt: TGTGCCAGCAGCTTGTCGGTAGCGGGGTTTTACAATGAGCAGTTCTTC
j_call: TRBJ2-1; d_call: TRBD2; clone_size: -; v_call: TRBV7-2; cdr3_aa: CASSSSGGASYNEQFF; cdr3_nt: TGTGCCAGCAGCTCGTCCGGGGGGGCCTCCTACAATGAGCAGTTCTTC
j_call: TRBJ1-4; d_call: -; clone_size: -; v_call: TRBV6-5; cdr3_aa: CASKYLQGPNEKLFF; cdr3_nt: TGTGCCAGCAAGTACCTCCAGGGTCCTAATGAAAAACTGTTTTTT
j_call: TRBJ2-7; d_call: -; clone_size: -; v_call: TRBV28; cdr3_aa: CASSLPRGQSYEQYF; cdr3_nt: TGTGCCAGCAGTTTGCCGAGAGGACAGTCCTACGAGCAGTACTTC
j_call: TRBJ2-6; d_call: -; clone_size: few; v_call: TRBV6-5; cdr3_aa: CASSWQGSGANVLTF; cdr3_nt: TGTGCCAGCAGTTGGCAGGGGTCTGGGGCCAACGTCCTGACTTTC
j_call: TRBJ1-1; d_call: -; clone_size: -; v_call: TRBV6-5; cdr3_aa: CASSYVQGFTEAFF; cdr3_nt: TGTGCCAGCAGTTACGTACAGGGTTTCACTGAAGCTTTCTTT
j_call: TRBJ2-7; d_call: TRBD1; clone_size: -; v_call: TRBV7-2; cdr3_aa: CASSSDRAFSSYEQYF; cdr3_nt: TGTGCCAGCAGCTCCGACAGGGCCTTCAGCTCCTACGAGCAGTACTTC
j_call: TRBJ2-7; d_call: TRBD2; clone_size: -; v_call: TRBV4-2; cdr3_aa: CASSFGGSDVYEQYF; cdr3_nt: TGTGCCAGCAGCTTCGGGGGGTCGGATGTCTACGAGCAGTACTTC
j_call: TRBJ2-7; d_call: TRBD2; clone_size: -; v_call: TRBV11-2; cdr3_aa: CASSLLNTPGLVIHEQYF; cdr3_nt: TGTGCCAGCAGCTTATTGAATACCCCGGGACTAGTAATCCACGAGCAGTACTTC
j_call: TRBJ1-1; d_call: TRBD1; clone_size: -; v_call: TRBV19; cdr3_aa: CASSTLSTGALEAFF; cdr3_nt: TGTGCCAGTAGTACTCTGTCGACAGGGGCTCTTGAAGCTTTCTTT
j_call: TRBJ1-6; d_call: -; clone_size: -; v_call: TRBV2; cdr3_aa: CASQEDSPLHF; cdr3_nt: TGTGCCAGCCAAGAGGATTCACCCCTCCACTTT
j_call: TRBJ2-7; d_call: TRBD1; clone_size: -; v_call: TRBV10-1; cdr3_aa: CASIHDRESSYEQYF; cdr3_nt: TGCGCCAGCATTCATGACAGGGAATCTTCCTACGAGCAGTACTTC
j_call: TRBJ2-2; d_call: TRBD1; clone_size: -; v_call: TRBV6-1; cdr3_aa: CASRVDRGNTGELFF; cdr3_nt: TGTGCCAGCAGAGTTGACAGGGGGAACACCGGGGAGCTGTTTTTT
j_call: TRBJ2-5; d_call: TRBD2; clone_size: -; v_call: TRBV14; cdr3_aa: CASSQALSGAGTQYF; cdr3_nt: TGTGCCAGCAGCCAAGCTCTTAGCGGGGCCGGGACCCAGTACTTC
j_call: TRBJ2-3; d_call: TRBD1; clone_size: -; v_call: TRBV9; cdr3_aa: CASSPGQGGEYTQYF; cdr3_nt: TGTGCCAGCAGCCCAGGACAGGGTGGGGAGTATACGCAGTATTTT
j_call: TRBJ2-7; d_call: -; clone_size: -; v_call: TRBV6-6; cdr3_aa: CASSYSGVEQYF; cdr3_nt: TGTGCCAGCAGTTACTCCGGGGTTGAGCAGTACTTC
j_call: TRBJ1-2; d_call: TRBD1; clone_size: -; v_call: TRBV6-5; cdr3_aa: CASRHRGSYGYTF; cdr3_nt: TGTGCCAGCAGGCACAGGGGGTCTTATGGCTACACCTTC
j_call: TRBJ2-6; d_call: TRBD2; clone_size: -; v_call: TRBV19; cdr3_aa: CASSIGLAGAAGANVLTF; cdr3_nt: TGTGCCAGTAGTATTGGGCTAGCGGGGGCGGCTGGGGCCAACGTCCTGACTTTC
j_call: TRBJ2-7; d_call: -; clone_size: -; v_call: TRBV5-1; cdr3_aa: CASSLDGRDNYEQYF; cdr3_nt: TGCGCCAGCAGCTTGGATGGGAGGGACAACTACGAGCAGTACTTC